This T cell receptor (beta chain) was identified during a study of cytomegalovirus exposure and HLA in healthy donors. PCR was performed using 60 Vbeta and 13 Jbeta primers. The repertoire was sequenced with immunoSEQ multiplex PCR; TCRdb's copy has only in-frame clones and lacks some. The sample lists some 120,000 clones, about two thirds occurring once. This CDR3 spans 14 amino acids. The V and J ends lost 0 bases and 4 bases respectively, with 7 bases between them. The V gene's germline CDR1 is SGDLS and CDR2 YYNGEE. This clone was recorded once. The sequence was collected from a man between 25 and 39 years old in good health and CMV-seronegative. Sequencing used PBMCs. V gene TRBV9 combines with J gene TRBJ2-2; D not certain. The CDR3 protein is CASSVAVLTGELFF. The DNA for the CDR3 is TGTGCCAGCAGCGTAGCGGTTCTCACCGGGGAGCTGTTTTTT.